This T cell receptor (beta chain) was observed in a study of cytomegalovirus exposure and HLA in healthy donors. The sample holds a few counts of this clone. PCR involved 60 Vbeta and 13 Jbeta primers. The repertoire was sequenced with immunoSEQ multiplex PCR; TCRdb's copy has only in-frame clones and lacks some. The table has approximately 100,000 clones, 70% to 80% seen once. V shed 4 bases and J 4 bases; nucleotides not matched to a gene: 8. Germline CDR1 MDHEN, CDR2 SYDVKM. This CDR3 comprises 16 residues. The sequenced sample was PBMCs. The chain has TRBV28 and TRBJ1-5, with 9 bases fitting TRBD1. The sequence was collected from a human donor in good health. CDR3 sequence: CASSYYRGLGNQPQHF. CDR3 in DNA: TGTGCCAGCAGTTATTACAGGGGGCTAGGTAATCAGCCCCAGCATTTT.